This is a list of T cell receptor beta chains from one sample in a study of cytomegalovirus exposure and HLA in healthy donors. Sequencing used immunoSEQ multiplex PCR; TCRdb keeps in-frame clones, though not all of them. Here the sample spans 250,000 to 350,000 clones, just over 85% being singletons. Specimen: PBMCs. Receptors originate from a man aged 35 to 55 in good health and CMV-seropositive. CDR3s include the opening cysteine and the closing phenylalanine or tryptophan. The D gene is left open where the match is weak.

TRBJ1-1 | 15 | TRBV28 | TRBD1 | CASRKRDRGRTEAFF
TRBJ2-7 | 12 | TRBV10-3 | NA | CAIASRVDEQYF
TRBJ2-1 | 12 | TRBV7-3 | NA | CASSLQGNEQFF
TRBJ2-1 | 16 | TRBV9 | NA | CASSVAGSGTYNEQFF
TRBJ2-1 | 15 | TRBV7-2 | NA | CASSEGRRFYNEQFF
TRBJ2-7 | 14 | TRBV7-9 | TRBD1 | CASSPQGASGEQYF
TRBJ2-7 | 14 | TRBV4-1 | TRBD1 | CASSQVDRGYEQYF
TRBJ1-3 | 13 | TRBV11-2 | NA | CASSLDLSNTIYF
TRBJ2-3 | 18 | TRBV7-6 | TRBD2 | CASSLESSLAASTDTQYF
TRBJ2-7 | 17 | TRBV18 | TRBD1 | CASSPRGQGAPLYEQYF
TRBJ2-1 | 15 | TRBV6-5 | NA | CASREGTASYNEQFF
TRBJ2-2 | 14 | TRBV9 | NA | CASSVDSYIGELFF
TRBJ1-1 | 16 | TRBV27 | NA | CASRVVGSPMNTEAFF
TRBJ1-2 | 13 | TRBV4-3 | NA | CASSQDAGGGYTF
TRBJ2-1 | 14 | TRBV2 | TRBD2 | CASKIAGEGWEQFF
TRBJ1-1 | 14 | TRBV7-9 | NA | CSSSSSGSRRRAFF
TRBJ2-2 | 17 | TRBV7-9 | TRBD1 | CASSFVGTGLITGELFF
TRBJ2-7 | 16 | TRBV19 | NA | CASSINRVGEQGEQYF
TRBJ2-3 | 15 | TRBV10-3 | NA | CAISESHSRTDTQYF
TRBJ1-2 | 13 | TRBV29-1 | NA | CSVVFRADRGCTF
TRBJ1-2 | 14 | TRBV19 | TRBD1 | CASSIPTGNYGYTF
TRBJ1-3 | 14 | TRBV6-5 | NA | CASSPLGAGNTIYF
TRBJ2-5 | 14 | TRBV6-4 | TRBD2 | CASSSSGGQETQYF
TRBJ2-7 | 15 | TRBV4-2 | TRBD2 | CASKEASGESYEQYF
TRBJ2-3 | 17 | TRBV4-1 | NA | CASSQDEQGRGTDTQYF
TRBJ2-7 | 15 | TRBV11-3 | NA | CASSLRWWSSYEQYF
TRBJ2-7 | 16 | TRBV28 | TRBD1 | CASRVAGTGGFHEQYF
TRBJ2-7 | 14 | TRBV28 | NA | CASRARDNSYEQYF
TRBJ2-7 | 14 | TRBV28 | TRBD2 | CASSPISGTYEQYF
TRBJ2-7 | 13 | TRBV30 | TRBD2 | CAWSHGGSYEQYF
TRBJ1-1 | 15 | TRBV28 | NA | CASRGNTGKNTEAFF
TRBJ2-1 | 15 | TRBV6-5 | TRBD2 | CASSKLAGGLNEQFF
TRBJ1-2 | 14 | TRBV6-6 | TRBD1 | CASTLTGGHYGYTF
TRBJ2-5 | 13 | TRBV13 | TRBD1 | CASSLTGEETQYF
TRBJ1-2 | 16 | TRBV27 | NA | CASSSRVGSVGYGYTF
TRBJ2-7 | 16 | TRBV5-1 | NA | CASCLGEGRLSYEQYF
TRBJ2-1 | 14 | TRBV5-1 | NA | CASSLGRGYNEQFF